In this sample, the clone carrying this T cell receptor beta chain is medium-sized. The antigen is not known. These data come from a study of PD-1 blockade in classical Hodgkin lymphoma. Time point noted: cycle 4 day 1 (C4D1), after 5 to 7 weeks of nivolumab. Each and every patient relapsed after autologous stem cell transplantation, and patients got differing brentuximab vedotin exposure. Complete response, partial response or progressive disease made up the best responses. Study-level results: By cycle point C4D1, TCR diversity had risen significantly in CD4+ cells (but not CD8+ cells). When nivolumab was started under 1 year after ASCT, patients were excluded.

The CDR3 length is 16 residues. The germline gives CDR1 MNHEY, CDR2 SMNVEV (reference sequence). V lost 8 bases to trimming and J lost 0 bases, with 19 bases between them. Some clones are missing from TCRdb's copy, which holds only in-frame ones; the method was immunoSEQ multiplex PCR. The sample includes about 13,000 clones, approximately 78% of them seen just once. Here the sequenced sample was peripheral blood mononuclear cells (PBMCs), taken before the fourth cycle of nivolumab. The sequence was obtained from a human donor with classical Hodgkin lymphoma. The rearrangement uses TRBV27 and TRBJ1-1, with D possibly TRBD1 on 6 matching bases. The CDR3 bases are TGTGCCAGCGGGCCCCTGGGGGGCGGGATGAACACTGAAGCTTTCTTT. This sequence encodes CASGPLGGGMNTEAFF.